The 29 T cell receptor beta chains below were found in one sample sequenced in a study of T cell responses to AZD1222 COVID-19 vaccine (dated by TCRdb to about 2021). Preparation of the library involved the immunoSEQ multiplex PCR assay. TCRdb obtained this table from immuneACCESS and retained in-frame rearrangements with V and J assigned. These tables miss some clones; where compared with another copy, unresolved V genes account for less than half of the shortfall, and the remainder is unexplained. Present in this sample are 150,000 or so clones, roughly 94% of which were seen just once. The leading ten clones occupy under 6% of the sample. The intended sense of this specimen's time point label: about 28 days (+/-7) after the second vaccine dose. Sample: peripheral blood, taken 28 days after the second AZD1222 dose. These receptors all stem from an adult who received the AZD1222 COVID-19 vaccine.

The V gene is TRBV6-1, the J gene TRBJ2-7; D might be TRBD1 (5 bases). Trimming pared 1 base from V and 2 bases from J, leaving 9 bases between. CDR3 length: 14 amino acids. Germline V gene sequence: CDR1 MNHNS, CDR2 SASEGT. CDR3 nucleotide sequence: TGTGCCAGCAGTGAAGTAACAGGAGCCTACGAGCAGTACTTC. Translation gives CASSEVTGAYEQYF.

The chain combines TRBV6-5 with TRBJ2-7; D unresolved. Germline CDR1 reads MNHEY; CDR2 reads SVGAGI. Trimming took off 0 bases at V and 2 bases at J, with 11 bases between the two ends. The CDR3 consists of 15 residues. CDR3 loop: CASSYSGVPTYEQYF. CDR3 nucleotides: TGTGCCAGCAGTTACTCCGGCGTTCCAACCTACGAGCAGTACTTC.

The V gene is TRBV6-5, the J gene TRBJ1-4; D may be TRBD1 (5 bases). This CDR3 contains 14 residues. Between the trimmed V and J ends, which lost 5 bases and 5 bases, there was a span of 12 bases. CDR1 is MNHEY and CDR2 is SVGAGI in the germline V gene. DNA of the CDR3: TGTGCCAGCAGTCAGGGTTTGGAAAATGAAAAACTGTTTTTT. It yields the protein CASSQGLENEKLFF.

The CDR3 loop reads CASSPLLAATFRKDNYGYTF. CDR3 DNA: TGTGCCAGCTCACCACTATTGGCCGCCACCTTCCGGAAAGACAACTATGGCTACACCTTC. The chain has TRBV18 and TRBJ1-2; D gene ambiguous. Between the trimmed V and J ends, which lost 1 base and 2 bases, there was a span of 26 bases. Per germline, CDR1 KGHSH and CDR2 LQKENI. The CDR3 totals 20 residues.

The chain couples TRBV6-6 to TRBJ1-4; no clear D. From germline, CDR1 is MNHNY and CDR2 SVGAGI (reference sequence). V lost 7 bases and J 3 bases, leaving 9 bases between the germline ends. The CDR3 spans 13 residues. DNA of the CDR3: TGTGCCAGCAACCCCTGGTCTAATGAAAAACTGTTTTTT. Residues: CASNPWSNEKLFF.

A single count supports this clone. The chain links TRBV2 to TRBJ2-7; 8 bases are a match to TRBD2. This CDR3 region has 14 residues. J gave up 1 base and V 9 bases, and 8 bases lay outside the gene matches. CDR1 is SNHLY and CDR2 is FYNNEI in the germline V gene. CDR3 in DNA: TGTGCCAGTCAGACTAGCGTCCGATCCTACGAGCAGTACTTC. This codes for CASQTSVRSYEQYF.

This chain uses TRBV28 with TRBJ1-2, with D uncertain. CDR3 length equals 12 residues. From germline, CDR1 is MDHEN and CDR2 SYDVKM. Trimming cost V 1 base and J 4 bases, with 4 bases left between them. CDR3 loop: CASSLSPYGYTF. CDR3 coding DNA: TGTGCCAGCAGTTTATCCCCCTATGGCTACACCTTC.

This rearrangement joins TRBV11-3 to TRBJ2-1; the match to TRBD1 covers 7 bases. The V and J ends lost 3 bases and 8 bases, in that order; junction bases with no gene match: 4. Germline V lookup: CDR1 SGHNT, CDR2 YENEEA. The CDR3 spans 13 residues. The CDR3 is CASSFEGADEQFF. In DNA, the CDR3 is TGTGCCAGCAGCTTCGAGGGGGCAGATGAGCAGTTCTTC.

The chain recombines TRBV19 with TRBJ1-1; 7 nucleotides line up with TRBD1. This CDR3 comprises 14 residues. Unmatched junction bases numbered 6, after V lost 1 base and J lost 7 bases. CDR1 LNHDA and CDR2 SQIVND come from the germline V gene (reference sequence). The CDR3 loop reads CASSIVEGAIEAFF. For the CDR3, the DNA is TGTGCCAGTAGTATAGTGGAGGGGGCAATTGAAGCTTTCTTT.

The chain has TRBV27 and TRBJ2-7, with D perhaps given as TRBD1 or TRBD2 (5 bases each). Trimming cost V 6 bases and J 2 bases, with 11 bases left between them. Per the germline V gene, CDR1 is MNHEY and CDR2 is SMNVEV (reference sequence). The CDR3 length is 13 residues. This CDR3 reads CASRRDRPYEQYF. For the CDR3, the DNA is TGTGCCAGCAGGAGGGACCGCCCCTACGAGCAGTACTTC.

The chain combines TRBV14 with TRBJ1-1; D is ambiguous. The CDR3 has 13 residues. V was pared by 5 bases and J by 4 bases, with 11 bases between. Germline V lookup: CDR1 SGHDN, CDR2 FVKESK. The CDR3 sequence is CASSRTWGTEAFF. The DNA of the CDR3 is TGTGCCAGCAGCAGGACTTGGGGCACTGAAGCTTTCTTT.

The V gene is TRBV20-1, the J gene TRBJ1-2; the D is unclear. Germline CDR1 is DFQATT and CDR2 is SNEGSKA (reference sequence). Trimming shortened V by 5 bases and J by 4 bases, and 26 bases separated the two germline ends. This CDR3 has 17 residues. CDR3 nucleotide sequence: TGCAGTGCTCGTGCCCCTGGAGGGAAACCGCTATTCTATGGCTACACCTTC. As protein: CSARAPGGKPLFYGYTF.

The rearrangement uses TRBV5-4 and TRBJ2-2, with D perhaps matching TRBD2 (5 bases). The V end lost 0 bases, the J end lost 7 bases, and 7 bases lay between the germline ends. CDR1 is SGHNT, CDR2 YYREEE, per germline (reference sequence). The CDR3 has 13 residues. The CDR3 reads CASSLGGYGELFF. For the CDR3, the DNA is TGTGCCAGCAGCTTGGGAGGGTACGGGGAGCTGTTTTTT.

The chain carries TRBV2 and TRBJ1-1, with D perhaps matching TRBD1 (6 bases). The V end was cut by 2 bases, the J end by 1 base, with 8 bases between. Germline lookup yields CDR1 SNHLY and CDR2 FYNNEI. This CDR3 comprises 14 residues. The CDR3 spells CASSERGENTEAFF. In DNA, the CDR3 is TGTGCCAGCAGTGAAAGGGGGGAGAACACTGAAGCTTTCTTT. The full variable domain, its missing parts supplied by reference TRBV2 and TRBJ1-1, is EPEVTQTPSHQVTQMGQEVILRCVPISNHLYFYWYRQILGQKVEFLVSFYNNEISEKSEIFDDQFSVERPDGSNFTLKIRSTKLEDSAMYFCASSERGENTEAFFGQGTRLTVV.

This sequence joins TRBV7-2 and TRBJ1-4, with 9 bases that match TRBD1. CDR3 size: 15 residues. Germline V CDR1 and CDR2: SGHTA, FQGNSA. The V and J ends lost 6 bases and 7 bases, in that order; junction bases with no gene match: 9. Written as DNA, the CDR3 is TGTGCCAGCAGGCCGCCCGGGACAGGGACTGAAAAACTGTTTTTT. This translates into CASRPPGTGTEKLFF.

The CDR3 loop reads CASSLDSGTTGELFF. CDR3 sequence (DNA): TGTGCCAGCAGCTTAGACAGCGGAACCACCGGGGAGCTGTTTTTT. This chain joins TRBV7-7 and TRBJ2-2, with a weak D call TRBD2 (5 bases). Germline loops: CDR1 SSHAT, CDR2 FNYEAQ (reference sequence). The CDR3 has 15 amino acids. The V end lost 1 base, the J end lost 4 bases, and 10 bases lay between the germline ends.

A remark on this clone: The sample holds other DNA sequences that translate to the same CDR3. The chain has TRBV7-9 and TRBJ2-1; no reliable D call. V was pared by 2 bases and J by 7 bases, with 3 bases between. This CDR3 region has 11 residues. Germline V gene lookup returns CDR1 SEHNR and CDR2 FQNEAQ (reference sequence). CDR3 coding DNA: TGTGCCAGCAGCTTATTGAATGAGCAGTTCTTC. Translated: CASSLLNEQFF.

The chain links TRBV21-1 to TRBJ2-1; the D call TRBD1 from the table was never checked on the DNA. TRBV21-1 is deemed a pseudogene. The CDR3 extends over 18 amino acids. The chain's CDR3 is CASATGGASAIFYNEQFF. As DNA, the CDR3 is TGTGCCAGCGCAACAGGGGGGGCTAGCGCTATATTTTACAATGAGCAGTTCTTC.

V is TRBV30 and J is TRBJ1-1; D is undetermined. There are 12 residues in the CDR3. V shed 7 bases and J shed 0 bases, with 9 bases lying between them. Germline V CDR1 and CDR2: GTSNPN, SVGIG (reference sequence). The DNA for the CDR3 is TGTGCCTCGACACTACTGAACACTGAAGCTTTCTTT. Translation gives CASTLLNTEAFF.

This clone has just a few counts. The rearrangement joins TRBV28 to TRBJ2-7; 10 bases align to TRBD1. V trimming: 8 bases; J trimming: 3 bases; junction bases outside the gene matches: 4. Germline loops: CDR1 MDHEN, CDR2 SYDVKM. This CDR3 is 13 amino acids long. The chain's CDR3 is CASGTGVGYEQYF. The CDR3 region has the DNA TGTGCCAGCGGGACAGGGGTCGGCTACGAGCAGTACTTC.

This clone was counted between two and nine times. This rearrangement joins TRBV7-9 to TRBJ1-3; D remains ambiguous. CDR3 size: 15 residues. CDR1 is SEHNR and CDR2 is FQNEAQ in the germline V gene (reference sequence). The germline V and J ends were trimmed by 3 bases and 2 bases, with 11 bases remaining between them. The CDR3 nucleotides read TGTGCCAGCAGCTTTTGGGAAATGACTGGAAACACCATATATTTT. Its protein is CASSFWEMTGNTIYF.

The CDR3 DNA reads TGCGCCAGCAGCCTAGCGGGTAACACCGGGGAGCTGTTTTTT. Translated, it gives CASSLAGNTGELFF. The V and J genes are TRBV10-1 and TRBJ2-2; the match to TRBD2 covers 8 bases. With 6 bases clipped from V and 2 bases from J, the junction kept 2 bases outside the gene matches. This CDR3 contains 14 residues. CDR1 is WNHNN, CDR2 SYGVQD, per germline (reference sequence).

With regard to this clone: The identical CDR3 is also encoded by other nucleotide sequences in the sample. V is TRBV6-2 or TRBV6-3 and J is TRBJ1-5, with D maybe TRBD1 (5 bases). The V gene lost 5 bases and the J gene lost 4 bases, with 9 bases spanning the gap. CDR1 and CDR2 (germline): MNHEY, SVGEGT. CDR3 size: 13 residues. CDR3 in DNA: TGTGCCAGCAGTCCCCAGGGAAATCAGCCCCAGCATTTT. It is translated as CASSPQGNQPQHF.

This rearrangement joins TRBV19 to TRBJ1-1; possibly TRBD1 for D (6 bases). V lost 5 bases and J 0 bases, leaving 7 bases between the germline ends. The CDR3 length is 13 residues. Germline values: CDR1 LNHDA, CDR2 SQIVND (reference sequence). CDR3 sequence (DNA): TGTGCCAGTAGTGACAGGTTGAACACTGAAGCTTTCTTT. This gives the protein CASSDRLNTEAFF.

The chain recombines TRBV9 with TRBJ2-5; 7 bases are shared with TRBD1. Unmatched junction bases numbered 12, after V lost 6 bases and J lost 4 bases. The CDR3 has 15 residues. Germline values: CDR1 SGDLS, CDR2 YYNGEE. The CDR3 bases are TGTGCCAGCACCCCCGGGACAGTCTTTGTAGAGACCCAGTACTTC. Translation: CASTPGTVFVETQYF. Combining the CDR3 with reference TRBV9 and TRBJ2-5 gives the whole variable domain DSGVTQTPKHLITATGQRVTLRCSPRSGDLSVYWYQQSLDQGLQFLIQYYNGEERAKGNILERFSAQQFPDLHSELNLSSLELGDSALYFCASTPGTVFVETQYFGPGTRLLVL.

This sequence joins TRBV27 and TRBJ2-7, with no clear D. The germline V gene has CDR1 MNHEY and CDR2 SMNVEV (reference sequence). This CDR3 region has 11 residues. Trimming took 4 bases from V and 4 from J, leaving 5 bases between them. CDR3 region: CASSYGYEQYF. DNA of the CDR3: TGTGCCAGCAGTTACGGGTACGAGCAGTACTTC.

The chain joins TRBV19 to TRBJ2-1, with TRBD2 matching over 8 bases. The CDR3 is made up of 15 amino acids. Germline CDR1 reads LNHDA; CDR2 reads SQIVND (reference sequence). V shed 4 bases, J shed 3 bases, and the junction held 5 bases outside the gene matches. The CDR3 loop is CASSTREGLYNEQFF. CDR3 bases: TGTGCCAGTAGTACCCGGGAGGGTCTCTACAATGAGCAGTTCTTC.

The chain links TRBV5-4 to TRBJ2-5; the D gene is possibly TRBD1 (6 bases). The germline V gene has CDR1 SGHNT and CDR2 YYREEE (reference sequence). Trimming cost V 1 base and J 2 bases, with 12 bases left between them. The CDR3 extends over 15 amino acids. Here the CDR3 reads CASSLQTGLQETQYF. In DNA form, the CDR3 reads TGTGCCAGCAGCTTGCAGACAGGTCTACAAGAGACCCAGTACTTC.

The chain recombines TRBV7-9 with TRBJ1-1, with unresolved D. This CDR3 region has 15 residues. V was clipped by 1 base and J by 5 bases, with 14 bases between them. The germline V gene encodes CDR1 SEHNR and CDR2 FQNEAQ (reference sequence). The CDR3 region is CASSLEEGFSTEAFF. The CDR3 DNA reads TGTGCCAGCAGCTTAGAGGAGGGTTTCAGTACTGAAGCTTTCTTT.